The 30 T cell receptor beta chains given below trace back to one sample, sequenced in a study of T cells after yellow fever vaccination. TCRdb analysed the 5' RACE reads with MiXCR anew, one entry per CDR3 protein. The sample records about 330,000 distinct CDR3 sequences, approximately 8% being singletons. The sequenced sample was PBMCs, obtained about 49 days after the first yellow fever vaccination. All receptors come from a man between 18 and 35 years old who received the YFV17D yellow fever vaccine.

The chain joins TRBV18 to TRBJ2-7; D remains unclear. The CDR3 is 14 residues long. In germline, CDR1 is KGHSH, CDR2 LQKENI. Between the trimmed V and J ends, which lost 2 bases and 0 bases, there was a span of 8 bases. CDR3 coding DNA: TGTGCCAGCTCACCAGGTCAGAGCTCCTACGAGCAGTACTTC. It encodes CASSPGQSSYEQYF.

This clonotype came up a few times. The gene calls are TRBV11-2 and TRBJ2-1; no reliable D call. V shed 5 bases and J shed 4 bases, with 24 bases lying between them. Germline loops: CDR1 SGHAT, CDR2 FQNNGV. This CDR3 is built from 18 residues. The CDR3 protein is CASSVQDAGRRWYNEQFF. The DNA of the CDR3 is TGTGCCAGCAGCGTTCAAGATGCTGGCCGAAGGTGGTACAATGAGCAGTTCTTC.

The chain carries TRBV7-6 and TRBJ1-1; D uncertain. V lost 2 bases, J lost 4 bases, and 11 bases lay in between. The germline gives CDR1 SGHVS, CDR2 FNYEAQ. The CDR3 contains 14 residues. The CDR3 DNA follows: TGTGCCAGCAGCTTATCGAGGAGGGTCACTGAAGCTTTCTTT. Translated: CASSLSRRVTEAFF.

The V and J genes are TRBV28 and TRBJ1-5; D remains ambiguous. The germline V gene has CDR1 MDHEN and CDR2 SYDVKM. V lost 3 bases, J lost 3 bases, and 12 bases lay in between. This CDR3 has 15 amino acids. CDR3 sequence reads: CASSLRGFTNQPQHF. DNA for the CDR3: TGTGCCAGCAGTTTGAGAGGGTTTACCAATCAGCCCCAGCATTTT.

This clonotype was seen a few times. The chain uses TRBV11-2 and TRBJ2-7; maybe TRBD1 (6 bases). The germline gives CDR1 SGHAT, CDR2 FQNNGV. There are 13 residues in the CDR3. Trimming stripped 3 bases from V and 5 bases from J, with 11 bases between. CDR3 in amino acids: CASSFPGENEQYF. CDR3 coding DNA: TGTGCCAGCAGCTTCCCAGGGGAAAACGAGCAGTACTTC.

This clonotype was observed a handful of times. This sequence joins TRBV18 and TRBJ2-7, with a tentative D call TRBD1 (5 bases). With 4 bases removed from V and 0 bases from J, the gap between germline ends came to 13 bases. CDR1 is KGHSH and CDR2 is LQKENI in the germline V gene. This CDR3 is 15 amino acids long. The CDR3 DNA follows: TGTGCCAGCTCACGGATGGACATTAGCTCCTACGAGCAGTACTTC. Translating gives CASSRMDISSYEQYF.

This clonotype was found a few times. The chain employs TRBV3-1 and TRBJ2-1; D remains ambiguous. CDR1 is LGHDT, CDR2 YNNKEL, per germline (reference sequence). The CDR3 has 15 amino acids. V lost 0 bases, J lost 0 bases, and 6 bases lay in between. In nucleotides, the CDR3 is TGTGCCAGCAGCCAAGAGGCTATCTCCTACAATGAGCAGTTCTTC. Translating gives CASSQEAISYNEQFF.

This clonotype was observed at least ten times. As DNA, the CDR3 is TGTGCCAGCAGCTTATTGGCGGGGGCCTACAATGAGCAGTTCTTC. Amino acid sequence: CASSLLAGAYNEQFF. The chain links TRBV7-2 to TRBJ2-1; TRBD2 matches 7 bases. Germline trimming cut 2 bases from V and 2 bases from J; bases unmatched to any gene: 3. Germline loops: CDR1 SGHTA, CDR2 FQGNSA. This CDR3 spans 15 amino acids. The variable domain in full, completed from reference TRBV7-2 and TRBJ2-1, reads GAGVSQSPSNKVTEKGKDVELRCDPISGHTALYWYRQSLGQGLEFLIYFQGNSAPDKSGLPSDRFSAERTGGSVSTLTIQRTQQEDSAVYLCASSLLAGAYNEQFFGPGTRLTVL.

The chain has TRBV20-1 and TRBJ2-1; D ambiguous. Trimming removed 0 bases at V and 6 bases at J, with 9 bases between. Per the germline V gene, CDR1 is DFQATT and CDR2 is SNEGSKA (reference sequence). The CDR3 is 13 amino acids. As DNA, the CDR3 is TGCAGTGCTAGAGATCTTCTTCTCAATGAGCAGTTCTTC. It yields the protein CSARDLLLNEQFF.

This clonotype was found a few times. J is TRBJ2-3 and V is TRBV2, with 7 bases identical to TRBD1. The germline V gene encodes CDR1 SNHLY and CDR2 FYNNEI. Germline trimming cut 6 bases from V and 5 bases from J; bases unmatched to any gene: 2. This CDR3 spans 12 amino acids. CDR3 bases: TGTGCCAGCAGGGGACAGAAAGATACGCAGTATTTT. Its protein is CASRGQKDTQYF.

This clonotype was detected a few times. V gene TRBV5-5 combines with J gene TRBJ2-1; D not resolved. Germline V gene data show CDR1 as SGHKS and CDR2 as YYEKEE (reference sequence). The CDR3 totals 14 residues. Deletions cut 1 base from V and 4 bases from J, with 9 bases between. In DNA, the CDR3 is TGTGCCAGCAGCTTGTCGTTCAGGTACAATGAGCAGTTCTTC. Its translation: CASSLSFRYNEQFF.

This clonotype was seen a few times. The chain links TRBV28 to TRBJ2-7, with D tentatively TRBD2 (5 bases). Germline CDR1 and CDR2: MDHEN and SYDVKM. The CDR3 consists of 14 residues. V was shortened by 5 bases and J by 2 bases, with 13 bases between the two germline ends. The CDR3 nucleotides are TGTGCCAGCAGTAAGAGTTTCGGGACCTACGAGCAGTACGTC. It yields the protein CASSKSFGTYEQYV.

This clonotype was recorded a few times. Here the CDR3 DNA reads TGTGCCAGCAGCTTAAGACAGGGGGAGGCCAATGAGCAGTTCTTC. Protein: CASSLRQGEANEQFF. The rearrangement uses TRBV7-6 and TRBJ2-1, with 9 bases aligning to TRBD1. The CDR3 runs 15 residues. J was trimmed by 6 bases and V by 2 bases; bases with no gene match: 5. Germline V gene lookup returns CDR1 SGHVS and CDR2 FNYEAQ.

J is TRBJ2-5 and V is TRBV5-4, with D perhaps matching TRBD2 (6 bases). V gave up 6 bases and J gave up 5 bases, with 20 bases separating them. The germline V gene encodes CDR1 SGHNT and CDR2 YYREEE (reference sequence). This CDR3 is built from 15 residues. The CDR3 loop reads CASNLDDSGRETQYF. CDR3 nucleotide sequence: TGTGCCAGCAACCTCGACGATTCGGGGAGGGAGACCCAGTACTTC. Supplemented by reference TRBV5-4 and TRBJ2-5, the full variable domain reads ETGVTQSPTHLIKTRGQQVTLRCSSQSGHNTVSWYQQALGQGPQFIFQYYREEENGRGNFPPRFSGLQFPNYSSELNVNALELDDSALYLCASNLDDSGRETQYFGPGTRLLVL.

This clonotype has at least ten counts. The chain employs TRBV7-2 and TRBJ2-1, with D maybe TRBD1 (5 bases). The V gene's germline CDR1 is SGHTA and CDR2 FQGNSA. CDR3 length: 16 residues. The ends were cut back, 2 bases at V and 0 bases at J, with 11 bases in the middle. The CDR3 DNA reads TGTGCCAGCAGCTTATTGATAGGGGCCTCCTACAATGAGCAGTTCTTC. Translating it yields CASSLLIGASYNEQFF.

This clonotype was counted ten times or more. The CDR3 DNA reads TGTGCCAGCAGTATTGGTGGACAGGGCGAAGCTTTCTTT. Translating gives CASSIGGQGEAFF. The chain links TRBV5-4 to TRBJ1-1; 8 nucleotides line up with TRBD1. The length of the CDR3 is 13 residues. Germline-derived CDR1 and CDR2 are SGHNT and YYREEE (reference sequence). The trim removed 5 bases at V and 8 bases at J, leaving 8 bases unmatched.

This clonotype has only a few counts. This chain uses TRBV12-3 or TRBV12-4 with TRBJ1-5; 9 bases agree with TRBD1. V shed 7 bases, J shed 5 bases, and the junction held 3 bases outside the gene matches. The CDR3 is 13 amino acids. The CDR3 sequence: CASNRDRDQPQHF. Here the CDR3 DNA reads TGTGCCAGCAACCGGGACAGGGATCAGCCCCAGCATTTT.

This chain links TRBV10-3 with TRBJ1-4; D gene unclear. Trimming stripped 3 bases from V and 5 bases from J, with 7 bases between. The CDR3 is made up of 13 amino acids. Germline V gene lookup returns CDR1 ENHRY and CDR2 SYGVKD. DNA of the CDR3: TGTGCCATCAGTGATTGGGCAAATGAAAAACTGTTTTTT. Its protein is CAISDWANEKLFF.

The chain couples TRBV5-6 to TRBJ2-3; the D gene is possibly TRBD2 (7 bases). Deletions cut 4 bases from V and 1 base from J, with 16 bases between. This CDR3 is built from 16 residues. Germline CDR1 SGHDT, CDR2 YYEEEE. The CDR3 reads CASSRFGGPGTDTQYF. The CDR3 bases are TGTGCCAGCAGCCGATTCGGGGGGCCGGGCACAGATACGCAGTATTTT.

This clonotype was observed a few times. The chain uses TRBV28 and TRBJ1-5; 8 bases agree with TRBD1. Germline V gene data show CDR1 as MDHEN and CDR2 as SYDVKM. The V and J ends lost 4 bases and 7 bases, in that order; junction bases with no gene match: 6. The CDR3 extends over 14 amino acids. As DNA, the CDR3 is TGTGCCAGCAGTTCCGACAGGGGCTGGCAGCCCCAGCATTTT. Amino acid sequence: CASSSDRGWQPQHF.

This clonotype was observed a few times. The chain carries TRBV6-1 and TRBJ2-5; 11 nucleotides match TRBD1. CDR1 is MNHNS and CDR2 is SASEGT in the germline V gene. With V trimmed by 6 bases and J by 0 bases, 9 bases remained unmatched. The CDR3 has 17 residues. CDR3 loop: CASSRTGGLRYQETQYF. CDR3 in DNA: TGTGCCAGCAGCCGGACAGGGGGCTTGAGGTACCAAGAGACCCAGTACTTC.

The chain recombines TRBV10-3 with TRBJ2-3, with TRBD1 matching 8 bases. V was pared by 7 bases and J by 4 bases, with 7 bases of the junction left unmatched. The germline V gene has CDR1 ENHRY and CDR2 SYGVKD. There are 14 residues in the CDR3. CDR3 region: CAIMPGGESDTQYF. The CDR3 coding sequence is TGTGCCATCATGCCAGGGGGCGAGTCAGATACGCAGTATTTT.

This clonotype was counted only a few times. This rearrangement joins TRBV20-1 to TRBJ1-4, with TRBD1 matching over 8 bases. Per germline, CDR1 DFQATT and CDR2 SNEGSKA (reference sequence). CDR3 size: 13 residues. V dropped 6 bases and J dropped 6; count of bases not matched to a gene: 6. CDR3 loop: CSASDRVDEKLFF. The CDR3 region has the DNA TGCAGTGCCTCGGACAGGGTTGATGAAAAACTGTTTTTT.

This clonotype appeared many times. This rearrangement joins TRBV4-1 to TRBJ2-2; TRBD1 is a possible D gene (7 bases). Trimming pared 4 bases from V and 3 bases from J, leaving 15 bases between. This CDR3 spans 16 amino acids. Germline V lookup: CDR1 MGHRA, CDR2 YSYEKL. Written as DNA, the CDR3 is TGCGCCAGCAGCCTGGATCTCAGGGGGGACACCGGGGAGCTGTTTTTT. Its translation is CASSLDLRGDTGELFF.

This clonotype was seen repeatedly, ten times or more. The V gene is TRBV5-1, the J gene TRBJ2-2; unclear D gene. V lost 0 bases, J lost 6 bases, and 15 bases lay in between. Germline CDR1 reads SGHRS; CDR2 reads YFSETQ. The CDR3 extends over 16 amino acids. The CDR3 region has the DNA TGCGCCAGCAGCTTGGCGGCGCACTCTCAATCCGGGGAGCTGTTTTTT. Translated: CASSLAAHSQSGELFF.

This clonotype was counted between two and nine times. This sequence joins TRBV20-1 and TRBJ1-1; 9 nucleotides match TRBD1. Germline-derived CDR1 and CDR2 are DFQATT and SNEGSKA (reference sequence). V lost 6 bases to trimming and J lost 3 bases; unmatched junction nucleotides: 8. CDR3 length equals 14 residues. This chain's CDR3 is CSARNRGLYTEAFF. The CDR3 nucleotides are TGCAGTGCCAGAAACAGGGGGCTTTACACTGAAGCTTTCTTT.

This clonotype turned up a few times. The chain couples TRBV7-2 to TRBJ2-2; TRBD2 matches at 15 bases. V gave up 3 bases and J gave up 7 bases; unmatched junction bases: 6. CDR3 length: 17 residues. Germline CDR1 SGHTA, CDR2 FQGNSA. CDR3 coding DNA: TGTGCCAGCAGCTTCGGACTAGCGGGGGGGTATATCGGGGAGCTGTTTTTT. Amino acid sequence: CASSFGLAGGYIGELFF.

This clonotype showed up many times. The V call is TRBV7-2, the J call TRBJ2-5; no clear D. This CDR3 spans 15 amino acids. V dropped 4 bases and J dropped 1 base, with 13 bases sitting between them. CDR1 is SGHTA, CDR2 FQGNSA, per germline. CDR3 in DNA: TGTGCCAGCAGCTCCTGGATGACTTCCCAAGAGACCCAGTACTTC. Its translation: CASSSWMTSQETQYF.

The CDR3 coding sequence is TGCAGTGCTAGACCCGACAGGGGGACTATCTATGGCTACACCTTC. Its protein product is CSARPDRGTIYGYTF. V is TRBV20-1 and J is TRBJ1-2; 9 bases align to TRBD1. With 2 bases clipped from V and 4 bases from J, the junction kept 8 bases outside the gene matches. Looked up from germline, CDR1 is DFQATT and CDR2 is SNEGSKA (reference sequence). This CDR3 contains 15 residues.

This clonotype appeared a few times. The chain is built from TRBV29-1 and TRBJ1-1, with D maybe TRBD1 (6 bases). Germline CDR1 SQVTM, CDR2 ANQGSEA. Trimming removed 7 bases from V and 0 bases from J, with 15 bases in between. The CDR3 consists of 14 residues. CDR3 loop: CSAPEGGMNTEAFF. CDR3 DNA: TGCAGCGCACCCGAGGGGGGGATGAACACTGAAGCTTTCTTT.